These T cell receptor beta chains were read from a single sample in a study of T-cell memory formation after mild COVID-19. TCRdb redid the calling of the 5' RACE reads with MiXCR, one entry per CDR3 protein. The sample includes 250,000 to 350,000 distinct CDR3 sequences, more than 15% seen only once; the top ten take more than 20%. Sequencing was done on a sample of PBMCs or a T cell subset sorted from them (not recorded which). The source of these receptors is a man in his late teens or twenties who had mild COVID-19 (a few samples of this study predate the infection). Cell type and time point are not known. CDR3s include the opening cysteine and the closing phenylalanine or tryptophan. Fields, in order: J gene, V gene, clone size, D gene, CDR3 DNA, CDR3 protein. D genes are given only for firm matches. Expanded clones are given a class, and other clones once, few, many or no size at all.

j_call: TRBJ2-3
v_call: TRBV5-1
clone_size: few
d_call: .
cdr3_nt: TGCGCCAGCAGCTTGTACATTGGGACTACAGATACGCAGTATTTT
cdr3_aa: CASSLYIGTTDTQYF

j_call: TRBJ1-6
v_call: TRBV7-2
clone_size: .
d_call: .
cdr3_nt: TGTGCCAGCAGCGGCCTCTATAATTCACCCCTCCACTTT
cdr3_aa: CASSGLYNSPLHF

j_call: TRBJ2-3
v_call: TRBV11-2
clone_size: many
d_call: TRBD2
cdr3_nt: TGTGCCAGCGCACTAGCGGGAACAGATACGCAGTATTTT
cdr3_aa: CASALAGTDTQYF

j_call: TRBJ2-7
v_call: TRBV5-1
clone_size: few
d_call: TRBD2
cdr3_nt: TGCGCCAGCCACAGCGAAAGCGGGGGAGCCGGCGTGCAGTACTTC
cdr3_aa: CASHSESGGAGVQYF

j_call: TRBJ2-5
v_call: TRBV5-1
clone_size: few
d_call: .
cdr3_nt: TGCGCCAGCAGCTCTCCAGTCAGGGGAGAGACCCAGTACTTC
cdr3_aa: CASSSPVRGETQYF

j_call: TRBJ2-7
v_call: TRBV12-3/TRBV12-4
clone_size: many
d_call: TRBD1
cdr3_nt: TGTGCCAGCAGCCGGGACAGCTACGAGCAGTACTTC
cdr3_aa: CASSRDSYEQYF

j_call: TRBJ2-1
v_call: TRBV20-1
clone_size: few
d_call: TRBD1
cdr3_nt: TGCAGTGCTAGCGGCGGGACAGGGGAAAACACTGAGCAGTTCTTC
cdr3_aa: CSASGGTGENTEQFF

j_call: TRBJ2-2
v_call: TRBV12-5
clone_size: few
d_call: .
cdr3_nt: TGTGCTAGTGGTTTGCATCGCGGGGAGCTGTTTTTT
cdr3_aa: CASGLHRGELFF

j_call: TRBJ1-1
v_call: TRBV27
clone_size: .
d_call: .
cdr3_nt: TGTGCCAGCAGTTTATCGATAGCGGATCAATACACTGAAGCTTTCTTT
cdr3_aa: CASSLSIADQYTEAFF

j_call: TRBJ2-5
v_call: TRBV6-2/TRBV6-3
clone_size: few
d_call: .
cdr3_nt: TGTGCCAGCAGTGCCTACAGGTCAGAGACCCAGTACTTC
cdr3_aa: CASSAYRSETQYF

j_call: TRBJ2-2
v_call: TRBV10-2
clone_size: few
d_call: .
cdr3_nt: TGCGCCAGCAGTGTGAGCACCGGGGAGCTGTTTTTT
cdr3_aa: CASSVSTGELFF

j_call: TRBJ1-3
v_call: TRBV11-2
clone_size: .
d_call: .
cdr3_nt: TGTGCCAGCAGCGGCGGTGGGCGGACGATAAACACCATATATTTT
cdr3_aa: CASSGGGRTINTIYF

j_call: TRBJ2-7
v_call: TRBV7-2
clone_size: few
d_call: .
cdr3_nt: TGTGCCAGCAGCACCCTTAGTCGGTACGAGCAGTACTTC
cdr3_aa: CASSTLSRYEQYF

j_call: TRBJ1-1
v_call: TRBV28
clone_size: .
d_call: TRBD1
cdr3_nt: TGTGCCAGCAGTTCGACAGGGGGCGCAGGTGAAGCTTTCTTT
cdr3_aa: CASSSTGGAGEAFF

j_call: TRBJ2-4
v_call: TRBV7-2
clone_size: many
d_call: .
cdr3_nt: TGTGCCAGCAGCTTAGTAGGCGGCGCCAAAAACATTCAGTACTTC
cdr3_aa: CASSLVGGAKNIQYF

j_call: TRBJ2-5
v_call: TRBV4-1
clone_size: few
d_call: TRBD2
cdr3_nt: TGCGCCAGCAGCCCGAGGCAGACTAGCGGGGACCCCTGGTACTTC
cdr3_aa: CASSPRQTSGDPWYF

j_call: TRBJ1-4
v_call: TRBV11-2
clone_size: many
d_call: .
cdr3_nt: TGTGCCAGCAGCTTATCTGCAACTAATGAAAAACTGTTTTTT
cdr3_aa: CASSLSATNEKLFF

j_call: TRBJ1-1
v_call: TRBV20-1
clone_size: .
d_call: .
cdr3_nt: TGCAGTGCTACCACATCGACGGGAGCAAAAAACACTGAAGCTTTCTTT
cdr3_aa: CSATTSTGAKNTEAFF

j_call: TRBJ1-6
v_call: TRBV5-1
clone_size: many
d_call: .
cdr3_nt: TGCGCCAGCAGCTTGGAAGAACCACCCCTCCACTTT
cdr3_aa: CASSLEEPPLHF

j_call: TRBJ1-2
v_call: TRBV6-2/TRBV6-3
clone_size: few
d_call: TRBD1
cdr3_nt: TGTGCCAGCAGTTACCAGGGGGCGAATGGCTACACCTTC
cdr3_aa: CASSYQGANGYTF

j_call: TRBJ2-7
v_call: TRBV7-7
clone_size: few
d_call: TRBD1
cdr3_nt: TGTGCCAGCAGCCCCGACAGGGACCGAGAGCAGTACTTC
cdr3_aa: CASSPDRDREQYF

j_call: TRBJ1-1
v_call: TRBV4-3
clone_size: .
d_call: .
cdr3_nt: TGCGCCAGCAGCCAAGGCAGAGTCACTGAAGCTTTCTTT
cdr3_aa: CASSQGRVTEAFF

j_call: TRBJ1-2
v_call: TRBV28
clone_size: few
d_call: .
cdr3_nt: TGTGCCAGCCTTGGGGGGGACTATGGCTACACCTTC
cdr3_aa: CASLGGDYGYTF